The 10 T cell receptor beta chains in this list originate from one sample, sequenced in a study of T cell clonotyping in hematopoietic cell transplantation (dated by TCRdb to the early 2020s). The library was obtained by the immunoSEQ multiplex PCR assay. TCRdb mirrors the immuneACCESS table, restricted to in-frame sequences. Some clones are absent from its copies; in checked studies, under half trace to an unresolved V gene, and the reason for the others is unknown. The sample contains roughly 80,000 clones, 95% to 97% of them found a single time. In total, the top ten clones hold under 2% of the sample. The sample's time point label, decoded: recipient sample about 28 days before transplant, after cytoreduction. The sample was peripheral blood mononuclear cells, taken before stem cell transplant. The source is a woman aged 45-59 years with acute myeloid leukemia. Some clones in this sample may be carry-over from other donors' samples.

The chain links TRBV2 to TRBJ2-3; TRBD2 agrees at 10 bases. V gave up 2 bases and J gave up 7 bases; unmatched junction bases: 6. CDR1 and CDR2 (germline): SNHLY, FYNNEI. The CDR3 consists of 15 residues. DNA for the CDR3: TGTGCCAGCAGTGAATCTAGCGGGGGCTCAAATACGCAGTATTTT. Residues: CASSESSGGSNTQYF. Based on the CDR3 plus reference TRBV2 and TRBJ2-3, the full variable domain is EPEVTQTPSHQVTQMGQEVILRCVPISNHLYFYWYRQILGQKVEFLVSFYNNEISEKSEIFDDQFSVERPDGSNFTLKIRSTKLEDSAMYFCASSESSGGSNTQYFGPGTRLTVL.

The chain has TRBV7-2 and TRBJ2-7; D might be TRBD2 (7 bases). Germline assignment: CDR1 SGHTA and CDR2 FQGNSA. The CDR3 extends over 16 amino acids. Trimming took off 1 base at V and 1 base at J, with 14 bases between the two ends. CDR3 sequence (DNA): TGTGCCAGCAGCTTAGGGTCGAGGGGGGGGTCCTACGAGCAGTACTTC. This translates into CASSLGSRGGSYEQYF. The full variable domain, in which reference TRBV7-2 and TRBJ2-7 provide the parts outside the CDR3, is GAGVSQSPSNKVTEKGKDVELRCDPISGHTALYWYRQSLGQGLEFLIYFQGNSAPDKSGLPSDRFSAERTGGSVSTLTIQRTQQEDSAVYLCASSLGSRGGSYEQYFGPGTRLTVT.

The CDR3 sequence is CASSQETPTSGGPQETQYF. CDR3 sequence (DNA): TGTGCCAGCAGCCAGGAAACCCCAACTAGCGGGGGTCCCCAAGAGACCCAGTACTTC. The chain has TRBV4-2 and TRBJ2-5; TRBD2 matches at 11 bases. The CDR3 extends over 19 amino acids. Germline CDR1 reads LGHNA; CDR2 reads YNFKEQ. The V segment lost 3 bases and the J segment 1 base; nucleotides outside the gene matches: 13.

The chain employs TRBV30 and TRBJ1-5; TRBD1 might be the D (5 bases). CDR3 length: 13 residues. V lost 4 bases to trimming and J lost 3 bases, with 10 bases between them. The germline V gene has CDR1 GTSNPN and CDR2 SVGIG (reference sequence). The CDR3 nucleotides read TGTGCCTGGAATAGACAGACCAATCAGCCCCAGCATTTT. Amino acids: CAWNRQTNQPQHF.

This chain links TRBV7-3 with TRBJ2-7; D perhaps matches TRBD1 (5 bases). The CDR3 spans 12 residues. Trimming stripped 2 bases from V and 4 bases from J, with 6 bases between. In germline, CDR1 is SGHTA, CDR2 FQGTGA. CDR3 nucleotide sequence: TGTGCCAGCAGCTTACAGGGTTACGAGCAGTACTTC. It yields the protein CASSLQGYEQYF.

This sequence joins TRBV19 and TRBJ1-5, with a weak D call TRBD1 (6 bases). V lost 4 bases to trimming and J lost 6 bases, with 10 bases between them. Germline V CDR1 and CDR2: LNHDA, SQIVND (reference sequence). The CDR3 length is 13 residues. CDR3 nucleotide sequence: TGTGCCAGTAGTAAACAGGGTTTTCAGCCCCAGCATTTT. Residues: CASSKQGFQPQHF.

This chain uses TRBV30 with TRBJ2-7, with a weak D call TRBD2 (6 bases). CDR1 is GTSNPN, CDR2 SVGIG, per germline (reference sequence). CDR3 size: 15 residues. V lost 7 bases to trimming and J lost 0 bases, with 19 bases between them. CDR3 sequence (DNA): TGTGCCTCAAGACCCCAGCGGGTCAGCTCCTACGAGCAGTACTTC. Amino acid sequence: CASRPQRVSSYEQYF.

V is TRBV6-6 and J is TRBJ2-6, with D unresolved. From germline, CDR1 is MNHNY and CDR2 SVGAGI (reference sequence). The CDR3 runs to 10 residues. Trimming removed 2 bases from V and 11 bases from J, with 1 base in between. The CDR3 DNA sequence: TGTGCCAGCAGTTACGACGTCCTGACTTTC. Its translation is CASSYDVLTF.

V gene TRBV6-5 combines with J gene TRBJ1-3; 8 bases agree with TRBD1. The length of the CDR3 is 14 residues. The V and J ends lost 6 bases and 2 bases, in that order; junction bases with no gene match: 3. The germline V gene has CDR1 MNHEY and CDR2 SVGAGI. CDR3 sequence reads: CASRRTGTGNTIYF. CDR3 DNA: TGTGCCAGCAGACGGACAGGGACTGGAAACACCATATATTTT.

The CDR3 here is CASSFGTGGQTEAFF. The CDR3 DNA follows: TGTGCCAGCAGCTTTGGGACAGGGGGTCAGACTGAAGCTTTCTTT. J is TRBJ1-1 and V is TRBV5-6, with 11 bases that match TRBD1. CDR1 is SGHDT and CDR2 is YYEEEE in the germline V gene. With 2 bases clipped from V and 5 bases from J, the junction kept 5 bases outside the gene matches. The length of the CDR3 is 15 residues. Together with reference TRBV5-6 and TRBJ1-1, the CDR3 gives the full variable domain: DAGVTQSPTHLIKTRGQQVTLRCSPKSGHDTVSWYQQALGQGPQFIFQYYEEEERQRGNFPDRFSGHQFPNYSSELNVNALLLGDSALYLCASSFGTGGQTEAFFGQGTRLTVV.